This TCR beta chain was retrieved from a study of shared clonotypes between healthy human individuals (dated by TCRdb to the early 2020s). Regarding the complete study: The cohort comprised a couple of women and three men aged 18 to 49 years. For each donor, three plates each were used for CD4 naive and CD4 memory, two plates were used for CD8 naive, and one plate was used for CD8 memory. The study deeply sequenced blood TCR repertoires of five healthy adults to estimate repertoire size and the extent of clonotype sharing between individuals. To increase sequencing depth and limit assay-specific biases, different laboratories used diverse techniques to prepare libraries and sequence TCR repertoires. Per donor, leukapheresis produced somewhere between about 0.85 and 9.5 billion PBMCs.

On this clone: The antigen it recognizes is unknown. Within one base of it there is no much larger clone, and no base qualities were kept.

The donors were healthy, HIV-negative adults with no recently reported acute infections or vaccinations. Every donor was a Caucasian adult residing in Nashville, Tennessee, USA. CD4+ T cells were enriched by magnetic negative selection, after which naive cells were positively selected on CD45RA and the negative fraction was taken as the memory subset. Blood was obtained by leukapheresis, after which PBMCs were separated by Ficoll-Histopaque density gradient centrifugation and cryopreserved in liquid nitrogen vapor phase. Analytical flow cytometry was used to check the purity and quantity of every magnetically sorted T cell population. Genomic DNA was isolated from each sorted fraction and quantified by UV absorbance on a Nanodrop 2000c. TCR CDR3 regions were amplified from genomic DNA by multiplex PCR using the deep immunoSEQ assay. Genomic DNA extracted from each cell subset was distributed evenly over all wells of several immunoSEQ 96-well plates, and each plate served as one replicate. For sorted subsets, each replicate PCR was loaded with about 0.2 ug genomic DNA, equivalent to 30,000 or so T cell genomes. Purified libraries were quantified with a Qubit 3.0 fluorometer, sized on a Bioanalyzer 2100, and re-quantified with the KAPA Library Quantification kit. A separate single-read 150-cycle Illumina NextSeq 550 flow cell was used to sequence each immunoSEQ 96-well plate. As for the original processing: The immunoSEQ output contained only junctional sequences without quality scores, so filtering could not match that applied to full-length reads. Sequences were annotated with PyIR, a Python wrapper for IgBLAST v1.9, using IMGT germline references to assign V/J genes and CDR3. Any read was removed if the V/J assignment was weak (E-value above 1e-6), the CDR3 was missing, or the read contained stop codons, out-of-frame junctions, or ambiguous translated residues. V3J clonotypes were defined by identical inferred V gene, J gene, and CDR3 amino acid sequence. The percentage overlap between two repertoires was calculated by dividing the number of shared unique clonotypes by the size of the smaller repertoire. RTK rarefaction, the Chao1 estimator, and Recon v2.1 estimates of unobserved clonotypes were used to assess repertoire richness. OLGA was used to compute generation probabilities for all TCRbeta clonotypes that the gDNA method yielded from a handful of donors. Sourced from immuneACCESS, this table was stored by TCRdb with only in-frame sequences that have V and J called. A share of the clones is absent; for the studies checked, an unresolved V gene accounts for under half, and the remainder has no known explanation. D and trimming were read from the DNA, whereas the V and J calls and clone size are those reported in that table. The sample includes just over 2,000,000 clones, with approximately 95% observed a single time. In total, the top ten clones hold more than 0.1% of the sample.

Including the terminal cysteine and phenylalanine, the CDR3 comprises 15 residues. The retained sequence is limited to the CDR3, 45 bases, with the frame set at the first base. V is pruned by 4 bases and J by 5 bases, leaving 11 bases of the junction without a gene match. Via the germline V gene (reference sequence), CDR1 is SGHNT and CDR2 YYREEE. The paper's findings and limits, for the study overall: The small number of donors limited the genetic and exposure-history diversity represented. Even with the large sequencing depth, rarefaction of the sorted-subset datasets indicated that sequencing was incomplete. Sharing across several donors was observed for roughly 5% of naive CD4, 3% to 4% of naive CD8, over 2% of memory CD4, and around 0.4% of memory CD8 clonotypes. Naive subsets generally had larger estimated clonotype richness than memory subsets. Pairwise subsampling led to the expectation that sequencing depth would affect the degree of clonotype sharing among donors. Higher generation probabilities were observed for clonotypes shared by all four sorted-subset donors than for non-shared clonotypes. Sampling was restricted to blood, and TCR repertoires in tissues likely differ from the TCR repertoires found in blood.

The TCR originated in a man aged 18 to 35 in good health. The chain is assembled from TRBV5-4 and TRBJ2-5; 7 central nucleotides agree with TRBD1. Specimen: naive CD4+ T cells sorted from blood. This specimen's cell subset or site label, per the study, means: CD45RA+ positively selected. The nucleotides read TGTGCCAGCAGCCCCGGACAGGCCCTGCGTGAGACCCAGTACTTC. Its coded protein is CASSPGQALRETQYF. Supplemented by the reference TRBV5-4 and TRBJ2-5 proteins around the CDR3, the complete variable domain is ETGVTQSPTHLIKTRGQQVTLRCSSQSGHNTVSWYQQALGQGPQFIFQYYREEENGRGNFPPRFSGLQFPNYSSELNVNALELDDSALYLCASSPGQALRETQYFGPGTRLLVL.